This TCR beta chain emerged from a study of monozygotic twins with inflammatory bowel disease. This CDR3 has 15 amino acids. Germline CDR1 ENHRY, CDR2 SYGVKD. Every TCR library consumed 3,000 to 4,500 ng of total RNA. From the 5' RACE reads, TCRdb lists one entry per CDR3 protein and no DNA. Here the sample table reports approximately 210,000 distinct CDR3 sequences. V gene TRBV10-3 combines with J gene TRBJ1-2; no DNA is available, so the TRBD1 call from TCRdb remains unchecked. This sequence originates from a human donor with ulcerative colitis or Crohn's disease, or a healthy co-twin of an affected twin (not recorded which). Sequencing was carried out using blood. CDR3 region: CAISDPATGDYGYTF.